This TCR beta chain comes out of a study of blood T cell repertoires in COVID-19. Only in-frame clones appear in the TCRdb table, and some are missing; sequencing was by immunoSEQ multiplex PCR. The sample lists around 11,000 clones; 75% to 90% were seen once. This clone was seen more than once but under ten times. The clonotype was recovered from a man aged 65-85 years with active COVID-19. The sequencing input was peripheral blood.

CDR3 residues: CASSLVGGETEAFF. DNA for the CDR3: TGCGCCAGCAGCTTGGTAGGGGGCGAAACTGAAGCTTTCTTT. V is TRBV5-1 and J is TRBJ1-1, with 7 bases fitting TRBD1. V trimming: 0 bases; J trimming: 5 bases; junction bases outside the gene matches: 4. The CDR3 loop spans 14 amino acids. Germline CDR1 and CDR2: SGHRS and YFSETQ.